The next 15 T cell receptor beta chains were all read from a single sample in a study of CD8 T cells in Susac syndrome. Reverse transcription used roughly 0.5 to 1 ug RNA and random hexamers. Each CDR3 protein is one row after TCRdb ran MiXCR on the immunoSEQ multiplex PCR reads. In the table there are about 180,000 distinct CDR3 sequences, around 94% of which are singletons. Sequencing was performed on CD4+ T cells from PBMCs. These TCRs come from a human donor with Susac syndrome.

V gene TRBV5-1 combines with J gene TRBJ2-5; TRBD1 or TRBD2 may be the D gene (6 bases each). The V end was cut by 0 bases, the J end by 4 bases, with 10 bases between. Germline CDR1 is SGHRS and CDR2 is YFSETQ. The CDR3 contains 14 residues. The CDR3 region is CASSLVQGGETQYF. CDR3 in DNA: TGCGCCAGCAGCTTGGTACAGGGAGGAGAGACCCAGTACTTC.

J is TRBJ1-6 and V is TRBV5-1; D unclear. Germline V gene lookup returns CDR1 SGHRS and CDR2 YFSETQ. With 0 bases removed from V and 7 bases from J, the gap between germline ends came to 8 bases. The length of the CDR3 is 14 residues. In DNA form, the CDR3 reads TGCGCCAGCAGCTTGGAACGTACGAATTCACCCCTCCACTTT. Encoded protein: CASSLERTNSPLHF. The variable domain in full, with the rest retrieved from reference TRBV5-1 and TRBJ1-6, is KAGVTQTPRYLIKTRGQQVTLSCSPISGHRSVSWYQQTPGQGLQFLFEYFSETQRNKGNFPGRFSGRQFSNSRSEMNVSTLELGDSALYLCASSLERTNSPLHFGNGTRLTVT.

This clonotype was seen a handful of times. The rearrangement joins TRBV28 to TRBJ2-1; D is possibly TRBD1 (5 bases). Between the trimmed V and J ends, which lost 3 bases and 3 bases, there was a span of 9 bases. Germline V gene data show CDR1 as MDHEN and CDR2 as SYDVKM. There are 14 residues in the CDR3. The CDR3 sequence is CASSLTDRYNEQFF. The CDR3 coding sequence is TGTGCCAGCAGTTTGACAGACCGCTACAATGAGCAGTTCTTC. Complete variable domain (other parts from reference TRBV28 and TRBJ2-1): DVKVTQSSRYLVKRTGEKVFLECVQDMDHENMFWYRQDPGLGLRLIYFSYDVKMKEKGDIPEGYSVSREKKERFSLILESASTNQTSMYLCASSLTDRYNEQFFGPGTRLTVL.

V usage is TRBV20-1 and J usage is TRBJ2-1; the match to TRBD2 covers 8 bases. V lost 2 bases to trimming and J lost 3 bases; unmatched junction nucleotides: 3. The germline V gene encodes CDR1 DFQATT and CDR2 SNEGSKA (reference sequence). The CDR3 loop spans 14 amino acids. CDR3 residues: CSARTSGRYNEQFF. The DNA for the CDR3 is TGCAGTGCTAGAACTAGCGGTCGCTACAATGAGCAGTTCTTC.

The rearrangement links TRBV7-3 to TRBJ2-1; TRBD1 agrees at 10 bases. CDR3 size: 14 residues. V gave up 3 bases and J gave up 7 bases; unmatched junction bases: 3. Germline CDR1 reads SGHTA; CDR2 reads FQGTGA. The CDR3 nucleotides read TGTGCCAGCAGCTTTTCGGGACAGGGGAATGAGCAGTTCTTC. It yields the protein CASSFSGQGNEQFF.

This clonotype occurred once. This CDR3 reads CASSYMTRSTYGYTF. The CDR3 region has the DNA TGTGCCAGCAGTTACATGACAAGAAGTACCTATGGCTACACCTTC. The rearrangement links TRBV6-6 to TRBJ1-2; no clear D. This CDR3 is built from 15 residues. The ends were cut back, 2 bases at V and 4 bases at J, with 14 bases in the middle. The V gene's germline CDR1 is MNHNY and CDR2 SVGAGI (reference sequence).

This sequence joins TRBV7-2 and TRBJ2-5, with D tentatively TRBD1 or TRBD2 (5 bases each). Germline V gene sequence: CDR1 SGHTA, CDR2 FQGNSA. CDR3 length equals 14 residues. Trimming cost V 6 bases and J 5 bases, with 16 bases left between them. CDR3 nucleotides: TGTGCCAGCAGACGACCGGGGTCAGGGGAGACCCAGTACTTC. This sequence encodes CASRRPGSGETQYF.

The rearrangement uses TRBV18 and TRBJ1-2; TRBD1 matches 7 bases. Germline V gives CDR1 KGHSH, CDR2 LQKENI. The CDR3 is 14 residues long. The trim removed 3 bases at V and 7 bases at J, leaving 8 bases unmatched. As DNA, the CDR3 is TGTGCCAGCTCACCGGGGGACAGAAGACGTGGCTACACCTTC. Residues: CASSPGDRRRGYTF. The entire variable domain, with the rest obtained from reference TRBV18 and TRBJ1-2, is as follows: NAGVMQNPRHLVRRRGQEARLRCSPMKGHSHVYWYRQLPEEGLKFMVYLQKENIIDESGMPKERFSAEFPKEGPSILRIQQVVRGDSAAYFCASSPGDRRRGYTFGSGTRLTVV.

The V and J genes are TRBV7-2 and TRBJ2-4; weak D call: TRBD2 (5 bases). The V end was cut by 5 bases, the J end by 0 bases, with 8 bases between. CDR1 and CDR2 (germline): SGHTA, FQGNSA. The CDR3 sequence is 14 residues long. In DNA, the CDR3 is TGTGCCAGCAGCCGCGGGCTAGCCAAAAACATTCAGTACTTC. Translation: CASSRGLAKNIQYF.

The rearrangement links TRBV3-1 to TRBJ1-1; D is undetermined. The CDR3 has 15 residues. Germline lookup yields CDR1 LGHDT and CDR2 YNNKEL (reference sequence). V gave up 0 bases and J gave up 1 base, with 9 bases separating them. CDR3 sequence: CASSQESGGNTEAFF. The CDR3 bases are TGTGCCAGCAGCCAAGAATCCGGTGGGAACACTGAAGCTTTCTTT. Supplemented by reference TRBV3-1 and TRBJ1-1, the full variable domain reads DTAVSQTPKYLVTQMGNDKSIKCEQNLGHDTMYWYKQDSKKFLKIMFSYNNKELIINETVPNRFSPKSPDKAHLNLHINSLELGDSAVYFCASSQESGGNTEAFFGQGTRLTVV.

CDR3 region: CASSQGGPETQYF. As DNA, the CDR3 is TGTGCCAGCAGCCAAGGAGGTCCAGAGACCCAGTACTTC. V and J are TRBV3-1 and TRBJ2-5; D ambiguous. There are 13 residues in the CDR3. Germline V gene sequence: CDR1 LGHDT, CDR2 YNNKEL (reference sequence). The germline V and J ends were trimmed by 1 base and 4 bases, with 7 bases remaining between them.

The chain links TRBV7-6 to TRBJ2-7; possibly TRBD1 for D (7 bases). The CDR3 extends over 15 amino acids. V dropped 5 bases and J dropped 6 bases, with 20 bases sitting between them. Germline V lookup: CDR1 SGHVS, CDR2 FNYEAQ. CDR3 DNA: TGTGCCAGCAGCCCAATAGCAGGGCGGGACAGCGAGCAGTACTTC. Its protein product is CASSPIAGRDSEQYF.

The chain links TRBV11-2 to TRBJ1-6, with D tentatively TRBD1 (5 bases). The CDR3 covers 15 residues. The germline V gene encodes CDR1 SGHAT and CDR2 FQNNGV. Trimming took 4 bases from V and 8 from J, leaving 15 bases between them. The CDR3 protein is CASSSPRGRDSPLHF. As DNA, the CDR3 is TGTGCCAGCAGCTCCCCGCGGGGGAGGGATTCACCCCTCCACTTT.

The chain is built from TRBV2 and TRBJ2-3; TRBD2 matches at 8 bases. CDR1 is SNHLY and CDR2 is FYNNEI in the germline V gene. Trimming removed 4 bases from V and 4 bases from J; junction bases left unmatched: 4. There are 14 residues in the CDR3. The CDR3 DNA is TGTGCCAGCAGTGTGAGCGGGAGCGCAGATACGCAGTATTTT. Its translation: CASSVSGSADTQYF.

J is TRBJ1-1 and V is TRBV25-1; D may be TRBD1 (5 bases). CDR3 length: 14 amino acids. Germline CDR1 and CDR2: MGHDK and SYGVNS. Deletions cut 2 bases from V and 0 bases from J, with 7 bases between. The CDR3 loop reads CASSEPGVNTEAFF. DNA of the CDR3: TGTGCCAGCAGTGAACCGGGGGTGAACACTGAAGCTTTCTTT.